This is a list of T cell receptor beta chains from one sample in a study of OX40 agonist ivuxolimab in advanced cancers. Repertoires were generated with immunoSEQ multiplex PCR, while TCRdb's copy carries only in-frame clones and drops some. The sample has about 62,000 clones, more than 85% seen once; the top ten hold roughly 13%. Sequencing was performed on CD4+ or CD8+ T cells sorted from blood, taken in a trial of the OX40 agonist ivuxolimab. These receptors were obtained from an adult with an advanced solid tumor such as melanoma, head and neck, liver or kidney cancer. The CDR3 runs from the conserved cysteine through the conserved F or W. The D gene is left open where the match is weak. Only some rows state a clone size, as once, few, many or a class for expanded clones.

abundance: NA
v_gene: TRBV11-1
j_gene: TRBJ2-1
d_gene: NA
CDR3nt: TGTGCCAGCAGCCAGCGATGGGGGCGGAGTGAGCAGTTCTTC
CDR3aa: CASSQRWGRSEQFF

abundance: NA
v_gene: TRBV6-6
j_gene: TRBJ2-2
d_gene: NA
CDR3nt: TGTGCCAGCAGTTACTCCCCCACCGGGGAGCTGTTTTTT
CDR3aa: CASSYSPTGELFF

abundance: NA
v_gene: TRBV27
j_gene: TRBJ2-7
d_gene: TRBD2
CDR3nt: TGTGCCAGCAGTTCCGGACTAGCAAGTGTTGCGGACGAGCAGTACTTC
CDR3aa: CASSSGLASVADEQYF

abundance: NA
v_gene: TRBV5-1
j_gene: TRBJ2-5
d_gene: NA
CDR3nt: TGCGCCAGCAGCTTGGAGGCGGTTCGGGAGACCCAGTACTTC
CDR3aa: CASSLEAVRETQYF

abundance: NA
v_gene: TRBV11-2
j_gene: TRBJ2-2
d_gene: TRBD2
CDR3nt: TGTGCCAGCAGCTTAGGTTTTATTGGGACTACATTCGGGGAGCTGTTTTTT
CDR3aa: CASSLGFIGTTFGELFF

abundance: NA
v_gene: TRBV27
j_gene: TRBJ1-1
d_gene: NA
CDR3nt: TGTGCCAGCAGTTTATCGACCGTGAACACTGAAGCTTTCTTT
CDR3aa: CASSLSTVNTEAFF

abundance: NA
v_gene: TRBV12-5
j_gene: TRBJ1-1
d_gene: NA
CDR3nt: TGTGCTAGTGGTTTGGGACACCCCACTGAAGCTTTCTTT
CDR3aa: CASGLGHPTEAFF

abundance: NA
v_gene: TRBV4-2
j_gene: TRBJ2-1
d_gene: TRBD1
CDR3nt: TGTGCCAGCAGACATCCCGGGACAGGGGACAATGAGCAGTTCTTC
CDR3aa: CASRHPGTGDNEQFF

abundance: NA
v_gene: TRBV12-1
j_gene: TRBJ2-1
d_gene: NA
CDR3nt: TGTGCCAGCAGCCCGGGACTAGCGCTACCGAAGAACTCCTACAATGAGCAGTTCTTC
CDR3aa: CASSPGLALPKNSYNEQFF

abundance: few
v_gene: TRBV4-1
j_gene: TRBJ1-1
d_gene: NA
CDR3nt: TGCGCCAGCAGCCGTCACACCCAGGGACTAATGAACACTGAAGCTTTCTTT
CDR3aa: CASSRHTQGLMNTEAFF